This TCR beta chain was identified in a study of blood T cells in healthy people across ages. Looked up from germline, CDR1 is SGHDT and CDR2 is YYEEEE. Trimming removed 4 bases at V and 1 base at J, with 12 bases between. CDR3 length equals 14 residues. A second PCR of about 7 to 12 cycles used a sample-barcoded 5' primer and a J-beta primer mix. A template-switch adaptor with 12 random nucleotides tagged each cDNA molecule. From the 5' RACE reads, TCRdb called clonotypes with MiXCR, one entry per CDR3 protein. The table has 790,000 or so distinct CDR3 sequences, around 50% seen once; the top ten hold around 25%.

The chain joins TRBV5-6 to TRBJ2-7; D is undetermined. The specimen was blood. This TCR derives from a man between 35 and 55 years old in good health. The chain's CDR3 is CASSHRSYSYEQYF. Written as DNA, the CDR3 is TGTGCCAGCAGCCACCGGAGTTATTCCTACGAGCAGTACTTC. Together with reference TRBV5-6 and TRBJ2-7, the CDR3 gives the full variable domain: DAGVTQSPTHLIKTRGQQVTLRCSPKSGHDTVSWYQQALGQGPQFIFQYYEEEERQRGNFPDRFSGHQFPNYSSELNVNALLLGDSALYLCASSHRSYSYEQYFGPGTRLTVT.